This T cell receptor beta chain was identified during a study of radiotherapy plus CTLA-4 blockade in lung cancer. Overall study: Disease control reached over 30%, with objective responses in approximately 17%. Study results and limitations: Blood saw expansion of tumor-derived TCR clones after radiotherapy plus ipilimumab.

The method was immunoSEQ multiplex PCR; TCRdb's version includes in-frame clones alone and lacks a portion of them. This sample has approximately 80,000 clones, with roughly 70% found just once. With regard to this clone: Its antigen is currently unknown.

Material: peripheral blood, obtained from a patient treated with radiotherapy plus ipilimumab. The source is a human donor with non-small cell lung cancer whose response to radiotherapy plus ipilimumab could not be evaluated.

The DNA of the CDR3 is TGCAGCGTCGGGGGATACAATGAGCAGTTCTTC. It translates to CSVGGYNEQFF. The V gene is TRBV29-1, the J gene TRBJ2-1; TRBD2 might be the D (6 bases). The CDR3 covers 11 residues. Trimming took 6 bases from V and 4 from J, leaving 7 bases between them. Germline V CDR1 and CDR2: SQVTM, ANQGSEA.